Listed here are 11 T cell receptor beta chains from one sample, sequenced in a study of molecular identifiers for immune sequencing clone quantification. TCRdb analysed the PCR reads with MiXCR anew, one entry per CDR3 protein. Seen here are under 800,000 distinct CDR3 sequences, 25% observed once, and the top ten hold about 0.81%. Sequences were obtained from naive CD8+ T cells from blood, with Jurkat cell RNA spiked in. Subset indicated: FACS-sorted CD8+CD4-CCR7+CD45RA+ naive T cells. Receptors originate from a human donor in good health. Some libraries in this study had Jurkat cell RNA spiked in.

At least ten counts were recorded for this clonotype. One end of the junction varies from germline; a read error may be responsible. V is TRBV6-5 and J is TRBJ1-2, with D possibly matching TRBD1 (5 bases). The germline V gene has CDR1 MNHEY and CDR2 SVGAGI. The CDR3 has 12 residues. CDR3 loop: CASSWGGLDFLF. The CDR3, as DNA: TGTGCCAGCAGTTGGGGGGGATTGGATTTTCTCTTC.

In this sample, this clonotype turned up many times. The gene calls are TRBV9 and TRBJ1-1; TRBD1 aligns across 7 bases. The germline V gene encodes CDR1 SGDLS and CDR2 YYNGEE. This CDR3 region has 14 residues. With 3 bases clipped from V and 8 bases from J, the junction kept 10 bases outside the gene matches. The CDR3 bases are TGTGCCAGCAGCGGAAACAGAGAACAGGGGGAAGCTTTCTTT. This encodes CASSGNREQGEAFF.

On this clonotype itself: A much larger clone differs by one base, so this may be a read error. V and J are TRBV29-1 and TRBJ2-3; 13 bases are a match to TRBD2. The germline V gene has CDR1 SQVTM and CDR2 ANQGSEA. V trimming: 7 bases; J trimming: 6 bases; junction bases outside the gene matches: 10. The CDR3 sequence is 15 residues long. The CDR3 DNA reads TGCAGCGCCCGACTAGCGGGAGGCTTGACGGATACGCAGTATTTT. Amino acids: CSARLAGGLTDTQYF.

The CDR3 region has the DNA TGCAGTGCTAGTATGACCCCTAGGCACGAGCAGTACTTC. Translation: CSASMTPRHEQYF. This chain connects TRBV20-1 to TRBJ2-7; no clear D gene. V dropped 3 bases and J dropped 5 bases, with 14 bases sitting between them. Germline lookup yields CDR1 DFQATT and CDR2 SNEGSKA (reference sequence). The length of the CDR3 is 13 residues.

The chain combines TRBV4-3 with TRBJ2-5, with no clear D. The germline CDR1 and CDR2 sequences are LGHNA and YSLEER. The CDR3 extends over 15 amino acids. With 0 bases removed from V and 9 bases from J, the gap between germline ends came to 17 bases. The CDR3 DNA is TGCGCCAGCAGCCAAGATCCCGAGCAGGTTTGGCCCCAGTACTTC. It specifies CASSQDPEQVWPQYF.

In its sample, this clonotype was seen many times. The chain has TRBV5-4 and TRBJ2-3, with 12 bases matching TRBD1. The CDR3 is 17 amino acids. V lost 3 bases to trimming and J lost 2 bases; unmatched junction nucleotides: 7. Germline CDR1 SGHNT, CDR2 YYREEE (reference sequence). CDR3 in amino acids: CASSWGTGGGHTDTQYF. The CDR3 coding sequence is TGTGCCAGCAGCTGGGGGACAGGGGGCGGCCACACAGATACGCAGTATTTT.

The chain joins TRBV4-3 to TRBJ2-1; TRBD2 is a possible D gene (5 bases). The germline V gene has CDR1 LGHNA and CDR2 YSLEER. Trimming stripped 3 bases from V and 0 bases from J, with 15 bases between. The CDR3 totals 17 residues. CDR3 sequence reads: CASSHGLAVSSYNEQFF. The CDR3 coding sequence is TGCGCCAGCAGCCATGGACTCGCGGTGAGCTCCTACAATGAGCAGTTCTTC.

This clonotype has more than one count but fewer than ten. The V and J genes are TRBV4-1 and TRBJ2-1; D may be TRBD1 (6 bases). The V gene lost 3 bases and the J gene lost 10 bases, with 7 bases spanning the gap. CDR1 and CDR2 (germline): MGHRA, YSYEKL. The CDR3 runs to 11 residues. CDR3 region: CASSQGTEQFF. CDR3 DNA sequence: TGCGCCAGCAGCCAGGGGACAGAGCAGTTCTTC.

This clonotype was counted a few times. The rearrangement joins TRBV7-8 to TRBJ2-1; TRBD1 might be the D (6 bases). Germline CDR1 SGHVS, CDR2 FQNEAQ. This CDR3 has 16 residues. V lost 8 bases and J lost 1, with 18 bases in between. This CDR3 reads CASARYRELSYNEQFF. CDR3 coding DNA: TGTGCCAGCGCTAGGTACAGGGAGCTATCCTACAATGAGCAGTTCTTC.

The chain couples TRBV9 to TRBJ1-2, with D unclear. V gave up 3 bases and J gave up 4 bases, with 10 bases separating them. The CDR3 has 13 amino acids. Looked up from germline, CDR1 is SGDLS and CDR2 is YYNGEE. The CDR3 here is CASSASGTYGYTF. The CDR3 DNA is TGTGCCAGCAGCGCGTCAGGTACCTATGGCTACACCTTC.

The CDR3 coding sequence is TGTGCCAGCGACTCAGGACAGGGGATCGGAGCGACTCCTGAAGCTTTCTTT. This codes for CASDSGQGIGATPEAFF. The gene calls are TRBV5-3 and TRBJ1-1, with 9 bases matching TRBD1. TRBV5-3 is given ORF status, its function remaining uncertain. J was trimmed by 6 bases and V by 8 bases; bases with no gene match: 20. There are 17 residues in the CDR3.